The 3 T cell receptor beta chains below all came from one sample that was sequenced in a study of T cell changes during pregnancy in multiple sclerosis. Data came from immunoSEQ multiplex PCR; TCRdb stores just in-frame clones and leaves some out. The data hold 65,000 to 85,000 clones, with approximately 87% observed a single time. The sample in question was peripheral blood, obtained after pregnancy. These TCRs come from a female donor in good health, enrolled as a control in a pregnancy study.

V gene TRBV6-5 combines with J gene TRBJ2-1, with D possibly being TRBD2 (6 bases). The V and J ends lost 4 bases and 4 bases respectively, with 17 bases between them. Germline CDR1 reads MNHEY; CDR2 reads SVGAGI. This CDR3 region has 16 residues. The chain's CDR3 is CASSSKPSGFYNEQFF. The CDR3, as DNA: TGTGCCAGCAGTTCCAAACCAAGCGGGTTTTACAATGAGCAGTTCTTC.

This chain uses TRBV28 with TRBJ1-3, with D uncertain. Germline assignment: CDR1 MDHEN and CDR2 SYDVKM. This CDR3 spans 15 amino acids. V lost 2 bases and J 0 bases, leaving 8 bases between the germline ends. As DNA, the CDR3 is TGTGCCAGCAGTTTACTGGCAACCTCTGGAAACACCATATATTTT. Translating gives CASSLLATSGNTIYF.

The gene calls are TRBV5-1 and TRBJ2-5, with 9 bases matching TRBD1. J was trimmed by 4 bases and V by 2 bases; bases with no gene match: 6. Per germline, CDR1 SGHRS and CDR2 YFSETQ. The CDR3 totals 15 residues. The CDR3 reads CASSLPTGGRETQYF. The CDR3 nucleotides are TGCGCCAGCAGCTTACCGACAGGGGGTAGAGAGACCCAGTACTTC.